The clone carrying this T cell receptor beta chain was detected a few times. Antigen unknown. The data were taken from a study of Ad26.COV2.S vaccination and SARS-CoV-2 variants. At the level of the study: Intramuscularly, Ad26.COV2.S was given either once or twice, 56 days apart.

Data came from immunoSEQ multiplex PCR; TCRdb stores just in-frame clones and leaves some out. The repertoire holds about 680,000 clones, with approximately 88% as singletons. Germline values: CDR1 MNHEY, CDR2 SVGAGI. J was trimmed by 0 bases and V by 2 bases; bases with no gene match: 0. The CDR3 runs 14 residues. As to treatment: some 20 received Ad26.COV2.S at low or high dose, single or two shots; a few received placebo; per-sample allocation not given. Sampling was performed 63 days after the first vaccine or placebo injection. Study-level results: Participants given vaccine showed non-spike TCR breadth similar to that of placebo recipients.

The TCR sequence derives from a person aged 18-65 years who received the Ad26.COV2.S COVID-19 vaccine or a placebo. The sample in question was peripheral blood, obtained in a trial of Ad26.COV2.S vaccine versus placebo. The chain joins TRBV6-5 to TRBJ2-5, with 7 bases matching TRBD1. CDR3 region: CASSYGTDQETQYF. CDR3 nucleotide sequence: TGTGCCAGCAGTTACGGGACAGACCAAGAGACCCAGTACTTC.